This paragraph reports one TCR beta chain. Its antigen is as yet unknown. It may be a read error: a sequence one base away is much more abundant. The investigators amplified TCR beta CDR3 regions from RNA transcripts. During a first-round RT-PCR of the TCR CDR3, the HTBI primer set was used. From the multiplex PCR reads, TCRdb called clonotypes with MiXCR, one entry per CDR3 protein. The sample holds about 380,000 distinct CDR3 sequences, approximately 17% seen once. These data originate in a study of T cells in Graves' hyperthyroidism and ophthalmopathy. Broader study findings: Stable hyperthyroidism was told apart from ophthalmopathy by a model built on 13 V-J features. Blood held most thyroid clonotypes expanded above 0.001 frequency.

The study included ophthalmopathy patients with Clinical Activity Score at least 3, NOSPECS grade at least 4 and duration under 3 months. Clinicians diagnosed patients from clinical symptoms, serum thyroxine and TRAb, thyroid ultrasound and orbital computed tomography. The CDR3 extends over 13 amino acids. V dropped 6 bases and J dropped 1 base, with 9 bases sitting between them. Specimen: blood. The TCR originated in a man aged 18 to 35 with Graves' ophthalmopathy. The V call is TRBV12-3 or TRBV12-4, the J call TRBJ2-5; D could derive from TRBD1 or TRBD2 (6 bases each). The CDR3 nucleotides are TGTGCCAGCAGATCGGGGGCCCAAGAGACCCAGTACTTC. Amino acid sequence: CASRSGAQETQYF.